Here is one TCR beta chain with its context. The antigen remains undetermined. Some clones are missing from TCRdb's copy, which holds only in-frame ones; the method was immunoSEQ multiplex PCR. Among 950,000 to 1,100,000 clones listed, 75% were seen once. The source of the sample is a study of shared clonotypes between healthy human individuals. General study findings and limits: Few donors restricted represented genetic and exposure-history diversity. Naive CD4 clonotypes were shared across a few donors at roughly 5.3%.

Trimming took 4 bases from V and 2 from J, leaving 12 bases between them. Germline CDR1 and CDR2: ENHRY and SYGVKD. The CDR3 is 14 amino acids. The sample comprised memory CD4+ T cells sorted from blood. Subset specified: CD45RA-negative fraction. The TCR originated in a man between 18 and 29 years old in good health. The rearrangement links TRBV10-3 to TRBJ2-7; D is perhaps TRBD1 (5 bases). CDR3 nucleotide sequence: TGTGCCATCAGTGGATTCAGGGATACCTACGAGCAGTACTTC. This encodes CAISGFRDTYEQYF.